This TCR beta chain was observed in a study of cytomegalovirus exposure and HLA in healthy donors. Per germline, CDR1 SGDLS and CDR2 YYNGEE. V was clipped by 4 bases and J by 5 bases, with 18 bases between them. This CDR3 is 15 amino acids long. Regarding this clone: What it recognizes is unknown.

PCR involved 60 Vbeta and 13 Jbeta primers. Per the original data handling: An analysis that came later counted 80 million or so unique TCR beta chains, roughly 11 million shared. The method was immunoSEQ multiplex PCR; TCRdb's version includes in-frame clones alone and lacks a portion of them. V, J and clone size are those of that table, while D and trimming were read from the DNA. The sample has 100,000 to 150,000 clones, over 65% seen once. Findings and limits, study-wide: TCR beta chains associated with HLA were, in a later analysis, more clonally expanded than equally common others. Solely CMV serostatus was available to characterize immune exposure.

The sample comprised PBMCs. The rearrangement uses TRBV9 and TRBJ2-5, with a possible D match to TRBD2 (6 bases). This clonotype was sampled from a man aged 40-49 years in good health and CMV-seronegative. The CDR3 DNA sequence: TGTGCCAGCAGCCCCGGGGGTAGCGAGTGGGAGACCCAGTACTTC. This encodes CASSPGGSEWETQYF.